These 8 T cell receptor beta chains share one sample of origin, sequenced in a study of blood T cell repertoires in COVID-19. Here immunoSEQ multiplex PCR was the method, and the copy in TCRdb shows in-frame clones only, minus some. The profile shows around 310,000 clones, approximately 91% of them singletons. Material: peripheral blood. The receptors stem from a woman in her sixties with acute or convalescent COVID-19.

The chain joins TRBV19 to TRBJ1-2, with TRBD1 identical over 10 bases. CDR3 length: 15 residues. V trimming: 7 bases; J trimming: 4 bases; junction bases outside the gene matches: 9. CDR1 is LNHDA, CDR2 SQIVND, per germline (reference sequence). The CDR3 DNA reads TGTGCCAGTACCGCCCGGGGACAGGGGTCCTATGGCTACACCTTC. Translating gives CASTARGQGSYGYTF.

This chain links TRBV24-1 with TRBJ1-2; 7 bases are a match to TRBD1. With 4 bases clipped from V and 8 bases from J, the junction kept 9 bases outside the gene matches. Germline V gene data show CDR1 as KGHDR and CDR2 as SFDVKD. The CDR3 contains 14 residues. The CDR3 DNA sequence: TGTGCCACCAGTGACTTCACAGGGGCCGGGGGCTACACCTTC. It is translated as CATSDFTGAGGYTF.

The CDR3 reads CASSVGQGANTGELFF. CDR3 in DNA: TGTGCCAGCAGCGTGGGACAGGGGGCAAACACCGGGGAGCTGTTTTTT. The J gene is TRBJ2-2, the V gene TRBV9; TRBD1 matches at 12 bases. The V gene's germline CDR1 is SGDLS and CDR2 YYNGEE. V was pared by 2 bases and J by 2 bases, with 1 base of the junction left unmatched. The CDR3 runs 16 residues.

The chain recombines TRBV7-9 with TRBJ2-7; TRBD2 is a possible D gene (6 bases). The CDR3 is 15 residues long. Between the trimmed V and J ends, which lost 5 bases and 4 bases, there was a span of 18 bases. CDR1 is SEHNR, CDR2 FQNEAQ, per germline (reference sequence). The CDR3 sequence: CASSPGDLSAYEQYF. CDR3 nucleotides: TGTGCCAGCAGCCCCGGGGACTTGTCAGCTTACGAGCAGTACTTC. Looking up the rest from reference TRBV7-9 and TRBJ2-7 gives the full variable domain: DTGVSQNPRHKITKRGQNVTFRCDPISEHNRLYWYRQTLGQGPEFLTYFQNEAQLEKSRLLSDRFSAERPKGSFSTLEIQRTEQGDSAMYLCASSPGDLSAYEQYFGPGTRLTVT.

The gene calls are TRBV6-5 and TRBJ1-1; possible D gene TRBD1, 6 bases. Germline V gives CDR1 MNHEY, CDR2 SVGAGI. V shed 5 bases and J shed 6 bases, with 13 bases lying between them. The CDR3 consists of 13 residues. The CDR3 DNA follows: TGTGCCAGCAGTACAGGGTGGGGCTCTGAAGCTTTCTTT. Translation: CASSTGWGSEAFF.

The CDR3 protein is CASSPARPTNEKLPEKLFF. CDR3 in DNA: TGTGCCAGCTCACCCGCCCGACCAACTAATGAAAAACTGCCTGAAAAACTGTTTTTT. This chain joins TRBV18 and TRBJ1-4; D unresolved. CDR3 length: 19 amino acids. Germline V gives CDR1 KGHSH, CDR2 LQKENI. V dropped 3 bases and J dropped 7 bases, with 27 bases sitting between them.

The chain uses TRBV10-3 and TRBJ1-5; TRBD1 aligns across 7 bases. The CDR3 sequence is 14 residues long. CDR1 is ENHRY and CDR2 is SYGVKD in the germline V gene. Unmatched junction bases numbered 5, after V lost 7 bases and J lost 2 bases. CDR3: CAINDRERNQPQHF. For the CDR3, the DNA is TGTGCCATCAACGACAGGGAACGCAATCAGCCCCAGCATTTT.

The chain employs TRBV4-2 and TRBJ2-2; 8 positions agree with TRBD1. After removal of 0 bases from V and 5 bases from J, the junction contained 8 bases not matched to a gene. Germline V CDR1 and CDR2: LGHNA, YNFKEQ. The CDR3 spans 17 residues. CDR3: CASSQDYSTGVTGELFF. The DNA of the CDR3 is TGTGCCAGCAGCCAAGATTACTCGACAGGGGTGACCGGGGAGCTGTTTTTT.